This entry lists 24 T cell receptor beta chains sequenced from one sample in a study of technical replicates of blood from a handful of donors. Clones were sequenced by immunoSEQ multiplex PCR, and TCRdb holds only the in-frame ones, with some missing. The repertoire consists of 79,000 or so clones, with about 92% occurring once and the leading ten covering around 0.4%. The source material was T cells isolated from PBMCs. Source of these receptors: a human donor in good health.

The chain uses TRBV28 and TRBJ2-7; TRBD1 might be the D (7 bases). V lost 4 bases to trimming and J lost 3 bases, with 25 bases between them. Germline V lookup: CDR1 MDHEN, CDR2 SYDVKM. The CDR3 sequence is 18 residues long. CDR3 loop: CASSSGQVDWEANYEQYF. The CDR3 DNA reads as TGTGCCAGCAGTTCCGGACAGGTGGATTGGGAGGCTAACTACGAGCAGTACTTC.

The chain links TRBV6-6 to TRBJ2-1; the match to TRBD2 covers 9 bases. The CDR3 runs 16 residues. After removal of 5 bases from V and 2 bases from J, the junction contained 7 bases not matched to a gene. Germline CDR1 MNHNY, CDR2 SVGAGI (reference sequence). The CDR3 is CASSPPKRGAYNEQFF. In nucleotides, the CDR3 is TGTGCCAGCAGTCCCCCCAAGCGGGGGGCCTACAATGAGCAGTTCTTC.

The chain links TRBV14 to TRBJ2-7, with 9 bases fitting TRBD1. The CDR3 is 14 residues long. Germline trimming cut 3 bases from V and 2 bases from J; bases unmatched to any gene: 2. Germline values: CDR1 SGHDN, CDR2 FVKESK. The CDR3 here is CASSHGTGPYEQYF. The DNA for the CDR3 is TGTGCCAGCAGCCACGGGACAGGGCCCTACGAGCAGTACTTC.

The V call is TRBV18, the J call TRBJ1-2, with a possible D match to TRBD1 (5 bases). The V end lost 3 bases, the J end lost 3 bases, and 8 bases lay between the germline ends. This CDR3 has 13 amino acids. CDR1 KGHSH and CDR2 LQKENI come from the germline V gene. CDR3 nucleotides: TGTGCCAGCTCACCTCGGGGGGACTATGGCTACACCTTC. It specifies CASSPRGDYGYTF.

The J gene is TRBJ2-1, the V gene TRBV6-4; 10 nucleotides agree with TRBD2. The CDR3 length is 17 residues. J gave up 6 bases and V 3 bases, and 11 bases lay outside the gene matches. Germline V CDR1 and CDR2: MRHNA, SNTAGT. The CDR3: CASSDSGLAEGGNEQFF. CDR3 sequence (DNA): TGTGCCAGCAGTGATTCCGGACTAGCGGAAGGGGGCAATGAGCAGTTCTTC.

The chain links TRBV27 to TRBJ2-1; 8 positions agree with TRBD2. CDR1 and CDR2 from the germline V gene are MNHEY and SMNVEV (reference sequence). The junction had 14 bases not matched to a gene; V was cut back by 6 bases and J by 4 bases. The CDR3 loop spans 17 amino acids. The CDR3 region is CASRSHQRERVYNEQFF. For the CDR3, the DNA is TGTGCCAGCAGATCCCATCAGCGGGAGCGGGTATACAATGAGCAGTTCTTC.

On this clone: At one end the junction does not follow the germline gene, possibly because of a read error. The J gene is TRBJ2-3, the V gene TRBV6-1, with D perhaps assigned TRBD1 or TRBD2 (5 bases each). Germline V gene lookup returns CDR1 MNHNS and CDR2 SASEGT. The CDR3 runs 12 residues. The DNA for the CDR3 is TGTGCCAGCCGTGAGGGGCAAGATACGCAGTATTTT. Its protein product is CASREGQDTQYF.

The V call is TRBV30, the J call TRBJ2-2; tentatively, D is TRBD2 (5 bases). The CDR3 is 13 amino acids. CDR1 and CDR2 (germline): GTSNPN, SVGIG (reference sequence). V was shortened by 4 bases and J by 6 bases, with 12 bases between the two germline ends. The CDR3 reads CAWKRAQPGELFF. The DNA for the CDR3 is TGTGCCTGGAAGAGGGCCCAGCCCGGGGAGCTGTTTTTT.

The chain is built from TRBV9 and TRBJ2-1, with 13 bases that match TRBD2. With 3 bases clipped from V and 7 bases from J, the junction kept 10 bases outside the gene matches. The CDR3 contains 17 residues. Germline CDR1 SGDLS, CDR2 YYNGEE. The CDR3 protein is CASSDGLAGALGNEQFF. Written as DNA, the CDR3 is TGTGCCAGCAGCGACGGACTAGCGGGAGCTCTGGGTAATGAGCAGTTCTTC.

The chain recombines TRBV7-8 with TRBJ2-7; 8 bases line up with TRBD2. Trimming cost V 2 bases and J 4 bases; bases outside gene matches: 13. This CDR3 has 17 residues. Germline values: CDR1 SGHVS, CDR2 FQNEAQ. CDR3: CASSLLIGSGNKYEQYF. DNA of the CDR3: TGTGCCAGCAGCTTATTGATCGGTAGCGGGAATAAGTACGAGCAGTACTTC.

The genes are TRBV2 and TRBJ2-7; D may be TRBD1 (5 bases). Germline loops: CDR1 SNHLY, CDR2 FYNNEI. V lost 5 bases and J 0 bases, leaving 17 bases between the germline ends. The CDR3 covers 16 residues. This chain's CDR3 is CASSSQDTKFSYEQYF. In nucleotides, the CDR3 is TGTGCCAGCAGTAGCCAGGACACGAAGTTCTCCTACGAGCAGTACTTC.

The chain combines TRBV28 with TRBJ1-5; 8 positions match TRBD1. Germline V gives CDR1 MDHEN, CDR2 SYDVKM. V lost 5 bases, J lost 5 bases, and 11 bases stayed unmatched. The CDR3 has 16 amino acids. The CDR3 loop is CASSPWGQGADQPQHF. As DNA, the CDR3 is TGTGCCAGCAGTCCCTGGGGGCAGGGGGCAGATCAGCCCCAGCATTTT.

The CDR3 DNA follows: TGTGCCAGCACCGACCCGGGACAGGGGAGGACTGAAGCTTTCTTT. Translating it yields CASTDPGQGRTEAFF. The chain couples TRBV6-5 to TRBJ1-1, with TRBD1 matching 10 bases. There are 15 residues in the CDR3. With 7 bases clipped from V and 5 bases from J, the junction kept 10 bases outside the gene matches. Germline V gene lookup returns CDR1 MNHEY and CDR2 SVGAGI.

The gene calls are TRBV28 and TRBJ2-5; D is perhaps TRBD1 (6 bases). CDR3 length: 13 residues. V was trimmed by 10 bases and J by 5 bases, leaving 17 bases between them. Germline V gene data show CDR1 as MDHEN and CDR2 as SYDVKM. This CDR3 reads CAIRSGTRETQYF. CDR3 nucleotide sequence: TGTGCCATCCGGTCCGGGACACGGGAGACCCAGTACTTC.

The chain employs TRBV28 and TRBJ1-1, with unresolved D. Germline CDR1 reads MDHEN; CDR2 reads SYDVKM. The CDR3 contains 13 residues. The V gene lost 6 bases and the J gene lost 0 bases, with 8 bases spanning the gap. CDR3 in DNA: TGTGCCAGCAGGCAGGAAATGAACACTGAAGCTTTCTTT. Translated: CASRQEMNTEAFF.

Written as DNA, the CDR3 is TGTGCCAGCAACCTGGGACAGTGGGTGACCACTGAAGCTTTCTTT. Amino acid sequence: CASNLGQWVTTEAFF. This chain joins TRBV11-3 and TRBJ1-1; TRBD1 agrees at 7 bases. The germline V gene has CDR1 SGHNT and CDR2 YENEEA. CDR3 length: 15 amino acids. The V and J ends lost 7 bases and 4 bases, in that order; junction bases with no gene match: 12.

The CDR3, as DNA: TGTGCCAGCTCAGATCGGACAGCTTCTGGGAATCAGCCCCAGCATTTT. It yields the protein CASSDRTASGNQPQHF. The chain recombines TRBV18 with TRBJ1-5; D possibly corresponds to TRBD1 (6 bases). Germline V gene lookup returns CDR1 KGHSH and CDR2 LQKENI. CDR3 length: 16 amino acids. V lost 5 bases and J lost 4, with 18 bases in between.

DNA of the CDR3: TGTGCCAGCAGCTTGGGTTTATCGGGACACTACACCGGGGAGCTGTTTTTT. It encodes CASSLGLSGHYTGELFF. The V gene is TRBV5-4, the J gene TRBJ2-2, with D perhaps matching TRBD1 (6 bases). In germline, CDR1 is SGHNT, CDR2 YYREEE (reference sequence). The V and J ends lost 0 bases and 3 bases respectively, with 15 bases between them. There are 17 residues in the CDR3.

The chain joins TRBV6-1 to TRBJ2-7; 9 bases are shared with TRBD2. The CDR3 consists of 13 residues. With 4 bases clipped from V and 3 bases from J, the junction kept 1 base outside the gene matches. Germline V lookup: CDR1 MNHNS, CDR2 SASEGT. This CDR3 reads CASSGLAVYEQYF. The CDR3, as DNA: TGTGCCAGCAGTGGACTAGCGGTCTACGAGCAGTACTTC.

V and J are TRBV11-1 and TRBJ2-7; a possible D gene is TRBD2 (5 bases). From germline, CDR1 is SGHAT and CDR2 FQDESV (reference sequence). CDR3 length: 13 amino acids. V lost 5 bases and J lost 3, with 11 bases in between. The CDR3 coding sequence is TGTGCCAGCAGCCCCTCGGGAAGCTACGAGCAGTACTTC. This gives the protein CASSPSGSYEQYF.

The rearrangement links TRBV9 to TRBJ2-5, with D tentatively TRBD2 (5 bases). This CDR3 is built from 12 residues. V was shortened by 5 bases and J by 9 bases, with 14 bases between the two germline ends. CDR1 SGDLS and CDR2 YYNGEE come from the germline V gene. CDR3 sequence reads: CASSPGERAQYF. The CDR3 DNA follows: TGTGCCAGCAGTCCCGGGGAGAGAGCCCAGTACTTC.

This clone was detected a few times. The rearrangement joins TRBV4-1 to TRBJ2-4, with 7 bases fitting TRBD2. Losses at the gene ends were 0 bases for V and 1 base for J; bases not matched to a gene: 9. Germline CDR1 is MGHRA and CDR2 is YSYEKL. The CDR3 sequence is 18 residues long. The CDR3, as DNA: TGCGCCAGCAGCCAAGAATATGCGGGGGTTGGGGCCAAAAACATTCAGTACTTC. This codes for CASSQEYAGVGAKNIQYF.

This clone was recorded once. The rearrangement joins TRBV29-1 to TRBJ2-1, with TRBD1 matching over 9 bases. The CDR3 extends over 13 amino acids. The germline V gene has CDR1 SQVTM and CDR2 ANQGSEA. V shed 1 base, J shed 16 bases, and the junction held 11 bases outside the gene matches. Here the CDR3 reads CSVEALDRGAYFF. Here the CDR3 DNA reads TGCAGCGTTGAAGCACTGGACAGGGGAGCCTATTTCTTC.

In DNA, the CDR3 is TGTGCCAGCAGCTTAGCTGGGCTCGCCAACGCCTACGAGCAGTACTTC. Translating it yields CASSLAGLANAYEQYF. J is TRBJ2-7 and V is TRBV7-8; D gene uncertain. Per the germline V gene, CDR1 is SGHVS and CDR2 is FQNEAQ. V was trimmed by 0 bases and J by 2 bases, leaving 14 bases between them. The CDR3 consists of 16 residues. The full variable domain, in which reference TRBV7-8 and TRBJ2-7 provide the parts outside the CDR3, is GAGVSQSPRYKVAKRGQDVALRCDPISGHVSLFWYQQALGQGPEFLTYFQNEAQLDKSGLPSDRFFAERPEGSVSTLKIQRTQQEDSAVYLCASSLAGLANAYEQYFGPGTRLTVT.